A single sample is the source of the 17 T cell receptor beta chains below, sequenced in a study of cytomegalovirus exposure and HLA in healthy donors. The study ran its PCR with 60 Vbeta and 13 Jbeta primers. Data came from immunoSEQ multiplex PCR; TCRdb stores just in-frame clones and leaves some out. The sample records over 150,000 clones, 60% to 80% being singletons. Material for sequencing was PBMCs. The receptors were gathered from a woman in her thirties or forties in good health and CMV-seropositive.

The CDR3 coding sequence is TGTGCCAGCAGCCCATCTGGGGGCCGGGAGACCCAGTACTTC. It specifies CASSPSGGRETQYF. V usage is TRBV5-4 and J usage is TRBJ2-5; weak D call: TRBD1 (6 bases). The length of the CDR3 is 14 residues. The ends were cut back, 4 bases at V and 5 bases at J, with 15 bases in the middle. The germline CDR1 and CDR2 sequences are SGHNT and YYREEE (reference sequence).

This chain uses TRBV6-5 with TRBJ1-4; weak D call: TRBD1 (6 bases). Germline lookup yields CDR1 MNHEY and CDR2 SVGAGI. Between the trimmed V and J ends, which lost 5 bases and 5 bases, there was a span of 9 bases. The CDR3 runs to 13 residues. The CDR3 reads CASSEQGNEKLFF. CDR3 in DNA: TGTGCCAGCAGTGAACAGGGAAATGAAAAACTGTTTTTT.

The J gene is TRBJ2-2, the V gene TRBV28, with TRBD2 identical over 7 bases. The germline gives CDR1 MDHEN, CDR2 SYDVKM. V lost 2 bases, J lost 8 bases, and 8 bases stayed unmatched. The CDR3 runs 15 residues. Here the CDR3 DNA reads TGTGCCAGCAGTTTAGCGGGAGAGGTCCGGGGGGAGCTGTTTTTT. This translates into CASSLAGEVRGELFF. Full variable domain (missing parts from reference TRBV28 and TRBJ2-2): DVKVTQSSRYLVKRTGEKVFLECVQDMDHENMFWYRQDPGLGLRLIYFSYDVKMKEKGDIPEGYSVSREKKERFSLILESASTNQTSMYLCASSLAGEVRGELFFGEGSRLTVL.

The rearrangement joins TRBV13 to TRBJ2-7, with 7 bases identical to TRBD2. Germline V gene data show CDR1 as PRHDT and CDR2 as FYEKMQ (reference sequence). V trimming: 0 bases; J trimming: 4 bases; junction bases outside the gene matches: 3. CDR3 length: 14 residues. The CDR3 nucleotides are TGTGCCAGCAGCTTAGGTCCTAGCGGATACGAGCAGTACTTC. Its translation: CASSLGPSGYEQYF.

The chain employs TRBV5-4 and TRBJ2-1; 7 bases agree with TRBD2. V gave up 0 bases and J gave up 7 bases; unmatched junction bases: 7. Germline V gene lookup returns CDR1 SGHNT and CDR2 YYREEE (reference sequence). The CDR3 contains 15 residues. CDR3 protein: CASSLGREVGNEQFF. CDR3 nucleotides: TGTGCCAGCAGCTTGGGCCGGGAGGTCGGAAATGAGCAGTTCTTC.

The CDR3 region has the DNA TGTGCCAGCAGTTACTCGACCCGGGGGTCGAGGGAAAAACTGTTTTTT. It translates to CASSYSTRGSREKLFF. The chain uses TRBV6-5 and TRBJ1-4; possible D gene TRBD1, 5 bases. Per the germline V gene, CDR1 is MNHEY and CDR2 is SVGAGI. The CDR3 is 16 amino acids. V lost 0 bases to trimming and J lost 8 bases, with 16 bases between them.

This clone was detected only a few times. This chain uses TRBV7-2 with TRBJ2-3; tentatively, D is TRBD2 (6 bases). The V and J ends lost 3 bases and 1 base respectively, with 11 bases between them. The germline gives CDR1 SGHTA, CDR2 FQGNSA. The CDR3 contains 15 residues. The CDR3, as DNA: TGTGCCAGCAGCTTCCCGGGGGTCGGCACAGATACGCAGTATTTT. Translating it yields CASSFPGVGTDTQYF.

This clone was seen only once. CDR3 sequence reads: CASSMAERGRNTIYF. For the CDR3, the DNA is TGTGCCAGCAGCATGGCGGAACGGGGGAGAAACACCATATATTTT. The chain links TRBV6-5 to TRBJ1-3; possible D gene TRBD1, 5 bases. Deletions cut 6 bases from V and 5 bases from J, with 17 bases between. The CDR3 totals 15 residues. Germline V gene data show CDR1 as MNHEY and CDR2 as SVGAGI.

This clone was seen a handful of times. The gene calls are TRBV7-9 and TRBJ2-7, with 9 positions matching TRBD1. Per germline, CDR1 SEHNR and CDR2 FQNEAQ (reference sequence). The ends lost 4 bases at V and 3 bases at J; junction bases unmatched: 4. The CDR3 totals 14 residues. DNA for the CDR3: TGTGCCAGCAGCTCGACAGGGGGTATCTACGAGCAGTACTTC. Residues: CASSSTGGIYEQYF.

This chain connects TRBV12-5 to TRBJ1-3; D call uncertain. The length of the CDR3 is 14 residues. V lost 4 bases and J lost 0, with 7 bases in between. The V gene's germline CDR1 is LGHNT and CDR2 FRNRAP. Written as DNA, the CDR3 is TGTGCTAGTGGTTCCCTCAGCTCTGGAAACACCATATATTTT. Translating gives CASGSLSSGNTIYF.

In this sample, this clone turned up a few times. V usage is TRBV5-6 and J usage is TRBJ1-5; D possibly corresponds to TRBD1 (5 bases). There are 15 residues in the CDR3. The germline V gene encodes CDR1 SGHDT and CDR2 YYEEEE. Trimming stripped 1 base from V and 2 bases from J, with 10 bases between. The CDR3 spells CASSLRGIRNQPQHF. The CDR3 DNA follows: TGTGCCAGCAGCTTGCGGGGGATACGCAATCAGCCCCAGCATTTT.

CDR3 loop: CASSLLAASSYEQYF. The CDR3 region has the DNA TGTGCCAGCAGCCTACTAGCGGCAAGCTCCTACGAGCAGTACTTC. The chain recombines TRBV7-2 with TRBJ2-7; 8 nucleotides match TRBD2. The CDR3 spans 15 residues. Looked up from germline, CDR1 is SGHTA and CDR2 is FQGNSA. The V segment lost 5 bases and the J segment 0 bases; nucleotides outside the gene matches: 6.

The CDR3 reads CASSEPLRTGEQYF. The CDR3 coding sequence is TGTGCCAGCAGTGAACCTCTACGTACGGGCGAGCAGTACTTC. The gene calls are TRBV6-1 and TRBJ2-7; D is unclear. Trimming cost V 2 bases and J 6 bases, with 14 bases left between them. Germline V CDR1 and CDR2: MNHNS, SASEGT. This CDR3 comprises 14 residues.

V and J are TRBV7-9 and TRBJ1-1, with 7 bases identical to TRBD1. This CDR3 comprises 15 residues. V shed 4 bases, J shed 4 bases, and the junction held 9 bases outside the gene matches. CDR1 is SEHNR, CDR2 FQNEAQ, per germline (reference sequence). The CDR3 here is CASSSTGQGGTEAFF. The CDR3 DNA reads TGTGCCAGCAGCTCCACGGGGCAGGGGGGCACTGAAGCTTTCTTT.

V is TRBV7-2 and J is TRBJ2-7; tentative D call: TRBD2 (7 bases). V was trimmed by 0 bases and J by 2 bases, leaving 14 bases between them. The germline V gene has CDR1 SGHTA and CDR2 FQGNSA. The CDR3 contains 16 residues. CDR3 nucleotide sequence: TGTGCCAGCAGCTTAGCGTCGGGGGGCGAGGCCTACGAGCAGTACTTC. Encoded protein: CASSLASGGEAYEQYF.

The chain combines TRBV6-1 with TRBJ1-6, with no clear D. Germline V lookup: CDR1 MNHNS, CDR2 SASEGT. V was cut by 2 bases and J by 10 bases, with 15 bases left in between. The CDR3 extends over 15 amino acids. The CDR3 region is CASSELQNSGSPLHF. The CDR3 DNA reads as TGTGCCAGCAGTGAACTTCAGAACTCAGGCTCACCCCTCCACTTT.

The sample holds one count of this clone. Written as DNA, the CDR3 is TGCGCCAGCAGCCAAGTTCCGGGACAGTATGGCTACACCTTC. As protein: CASSQVPGQYGYTF. The gene calls are TRBV4-1 and TRBJ1-2, with 7 bases that match TRBD1. Germline CDR1 is MGHRA and CDR2 is YSYEKL. There are 14 residues in the CDR3. With V trimmed by 1 base and J by 5 bases, 4 bases remained unmatched.